Below, 6 T cell receptor beta chains from the same sample are listed, as sequenced in a study of PD-1 blockade in classical Hodgkin lymphoma. The table came from immunoSEQ multiplex PCR; TCRdb's copy has only in-frame clones and leaves some out. The sample has 15,000 to 20,000 clones, roughly 85% seen once. Described time point: cycle 4 day 1 (C4D1), after six to seven weeks of nivolumab. Each patient's relapse followed autologous stem cell transplantation, and brentuximab vedotin exposure varied. CD4+ T cells were purified from thawed PBMCs by negative selection. The sequencing here drew on CD4+ T cells from blood, taken before the fourth cycle of nivolumab. The receptor set was obtained from a human donor with classical Hodgkin lymphoma.

The chain employs TRBV19 and TRBJ2-7; 9 bases match TRBD2. CDR3 size: 14 residues. The germline CDR1 and CDR2 sequences are LNHDA and SQIVND (reference sequence). V lost 5 bases, J lost 2 bases, and 4 bases stayed unmatched. This CDR3 is CASSATSGPYEQYF. CDR3 bases: TGTGCCAGTAGTGCGACTAGCGGTCCCTACGAGCAGTACTTC.

The gene calls are TRBV19 and TRBJ2-1; 9 bases map to TRBD1. Germline V CDR1 and CDR2: LNHDA, SQIVND (reference sequence). V lost 3 bases and J lost 9; bases outside the gene matches: 6. The CDR3 has 14 amino acids. The DNA for the CDR3 is TGTGCCAGTAGTATTTCGGGACAGGGCGTTGAGCAGTTCTTC. Encoded protein: CASSISGQGVEQFF.

This clone was seen only once. The chain carries TRBV19 and TRBJ2-2; tentative D call: TRBD2 (5 bases). V gave up 3 bases and J gave up 5 bases, with 10 bases separating them. The CDR3 has 14 residues. Germline V gene sequence: CDR1 LNHDA, CDR2 SQIVND (reference sequence). The CDR3 bases are TGTGCCAGTAGTATGGTCGGGAAGACCGGGGAGCTGTTTTTT. As protein: CASSMVGKTGELFF.

This chain links TRBV27 with TRBJ1-4; D possibly corresponds to TRBD1 (5 bases). V was shortened by 4 bases and J by 4 bases, with 13 bases between the two germline ends. CDR3 length: 15 amino acids. Germline CDR1 MNHEY, CDR2 SMNVEV (reference sequence). CDR3 sequence reads: CASSSSRGLNEKLFF. DNA of the CDR3: TGTGCCAGCAGTTCCTCGAGGGGACTTAATGAAAAACTGTTTTTT.

The rearrangement uses TRBV15 and TRBJ1-2; D not certain. The germline V gene has CDR1 LNHNV and CDR2 YYDKDF (reference sequence). The CDR3 contains 14 residues. The germline V and J ends were trimmed by 5 bases and 2 bases, with 12 bases remaining between them. The CDR3, as DNA: TGTGCCACCAGCCCAAGGCAAGCAAACTATGGCTACACCTTC. Translation gives CATSPRQANYGYTF. Filled out from reference TRBV15 and TRBJ1-2, the complete variable domain reads DAMVIQNPRYQVTQFGKPVTLSCSQTLNHNVMYWYQQKSSQAPKLLFHYYDKDFNNEADTPDNFQSRRPNTSFCFLDIRSPGLGDTAMYLCATSPRQANYGYTFGSGTRLTVV.

This chain uses TRBV7-9 with TRBJ2-3; D might be TRBD2 (5 bases). The V and J ends lost 2 bases and 0 bases respectively, with 18 bases between them. The CDR3 is 18 amino acids. Germline V CDR1 and CDR2: SEHNR, FQNEAQ (reference sequence). CDR3: CASSLSAGVRVSTDTQYF. CDR3 DNA: TGTGCCAGCAGCTTATCGGCCGGGGTAAGGGTTAGCACAGATACGCAGTATTTT.